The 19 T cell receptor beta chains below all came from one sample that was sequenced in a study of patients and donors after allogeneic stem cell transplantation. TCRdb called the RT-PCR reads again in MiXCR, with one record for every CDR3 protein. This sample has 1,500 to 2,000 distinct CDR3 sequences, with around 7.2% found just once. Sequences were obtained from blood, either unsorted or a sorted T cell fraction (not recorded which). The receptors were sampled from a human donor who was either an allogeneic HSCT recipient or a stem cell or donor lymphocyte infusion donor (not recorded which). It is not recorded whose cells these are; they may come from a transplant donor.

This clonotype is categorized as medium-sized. The CDR3 DNA sequence: TGTGCCAGCAGCTTAGATCAATCGGGGACTTCCCTCGTTGGTGAGCAGTTCTTC. Amino acid sequence: CASSLDQSGTSLVGEQFF. This chain connects TRBV11-3 to TRBJ2-1; maybe TRBD2 (6 bases). V was trimmed by 0 bases and J by 9 bases, leaving 24 bases between them. This CDR3 is built from 18 residues. Germline V gene lookup returns CDR1 SGHNT and CDR2 YENEEA.

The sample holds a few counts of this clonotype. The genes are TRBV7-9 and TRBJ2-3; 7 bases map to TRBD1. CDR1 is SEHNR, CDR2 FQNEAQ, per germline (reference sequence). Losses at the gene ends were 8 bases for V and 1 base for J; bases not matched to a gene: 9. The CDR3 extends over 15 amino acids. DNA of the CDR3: TGTGCCAGCGCGCACAGGACAGGAGGCACAGATACGCAGTATTTT. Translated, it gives CASAHRTGGTDTQYF.

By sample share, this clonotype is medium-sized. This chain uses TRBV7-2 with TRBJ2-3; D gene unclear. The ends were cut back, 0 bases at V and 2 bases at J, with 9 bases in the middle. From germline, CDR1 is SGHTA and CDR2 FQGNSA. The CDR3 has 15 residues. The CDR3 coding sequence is TGTGCCAGCAGCTTAGCCGGGTCCGCCACAGATACGCAGTATTTT. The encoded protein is CASSLAGSATDTQYF.

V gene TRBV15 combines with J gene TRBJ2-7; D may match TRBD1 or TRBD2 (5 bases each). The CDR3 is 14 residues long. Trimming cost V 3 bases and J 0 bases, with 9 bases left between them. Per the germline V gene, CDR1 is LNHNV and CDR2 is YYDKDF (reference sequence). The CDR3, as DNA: TGTGCCACCAGCAGCTCGGGACGCTCCTACGAGCAGTACTTC. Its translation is CATSSSGRSYEQYF.

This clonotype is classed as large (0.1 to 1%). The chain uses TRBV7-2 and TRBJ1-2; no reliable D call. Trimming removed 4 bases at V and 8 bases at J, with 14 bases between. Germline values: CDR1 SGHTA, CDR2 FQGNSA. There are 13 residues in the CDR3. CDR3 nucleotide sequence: TGTGCCAGCAGCTCCACCCCCGGCCGGGGCTACACCTTC. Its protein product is CASSSTPGRGYTF.

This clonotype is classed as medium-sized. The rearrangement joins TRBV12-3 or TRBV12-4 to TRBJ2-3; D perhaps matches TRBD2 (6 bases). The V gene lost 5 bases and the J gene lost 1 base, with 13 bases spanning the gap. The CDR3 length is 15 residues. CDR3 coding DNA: TGTGCCAGCAGTAGTAGCGGTCTAGGCACAGATACGCAGTATTTT. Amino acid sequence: CASSSSGLGTDTQYF.

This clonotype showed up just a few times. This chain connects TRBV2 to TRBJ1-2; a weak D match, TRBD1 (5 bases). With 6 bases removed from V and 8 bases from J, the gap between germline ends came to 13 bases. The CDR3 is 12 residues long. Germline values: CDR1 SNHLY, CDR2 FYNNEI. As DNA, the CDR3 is TGTGCCAGCAGAGAGGGACCTGAGGGCTACACCTTC. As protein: CASREGPEGYTF.

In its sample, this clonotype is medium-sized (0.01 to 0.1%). CDR3 DNA: TGTGCCAGCAGTGAGGGGGAAGGGCAGCCCCAGCATTTT. This sequence encodes CASSEGEGQPQHF. The genes are TRBV6-4 and TRBJ1-5; D might be TRBD1 (5 bases). In germline, CDR1 is MRHNA, CDR2 SNTAGT. V was shortened by 3 bases and J by 7 bases, with 10 bases between the two germline ends. This CDR3 has 13 residues.

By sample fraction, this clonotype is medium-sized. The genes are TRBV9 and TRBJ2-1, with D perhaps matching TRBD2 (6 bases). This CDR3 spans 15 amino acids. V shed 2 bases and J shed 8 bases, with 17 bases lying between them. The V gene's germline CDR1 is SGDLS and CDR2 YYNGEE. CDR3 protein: CASSVIPGAVYEQFF. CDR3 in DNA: TGTGCCAGCAGCGTCATCCCGGGAGCCGTTTATGAGCAGTTCTTC.

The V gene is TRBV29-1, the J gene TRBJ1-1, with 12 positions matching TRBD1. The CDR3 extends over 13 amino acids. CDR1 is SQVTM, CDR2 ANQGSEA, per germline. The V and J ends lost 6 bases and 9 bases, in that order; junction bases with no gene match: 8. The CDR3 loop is CSVSGTGGIKAFF. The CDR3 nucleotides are TGCAGCGTGTCCGGGACAGGGGGCATAAAAGCTTTCTTT.

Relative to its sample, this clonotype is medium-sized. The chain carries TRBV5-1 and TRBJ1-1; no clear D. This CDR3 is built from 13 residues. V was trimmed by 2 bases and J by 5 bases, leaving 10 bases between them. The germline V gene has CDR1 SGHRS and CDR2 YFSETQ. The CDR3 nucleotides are TGCGCCAGCAGCTTTGGCGGAGAGACTGAAGCTTTCTTT. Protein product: CASSFGGETEAFF.

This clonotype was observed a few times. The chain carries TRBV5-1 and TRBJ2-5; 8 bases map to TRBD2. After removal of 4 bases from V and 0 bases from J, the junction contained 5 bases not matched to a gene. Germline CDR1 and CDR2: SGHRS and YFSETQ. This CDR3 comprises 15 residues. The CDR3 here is CASSLWGLDQETQYF. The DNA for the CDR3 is TGCGCCAGCAGCCTGTGGGGACTAGACCAAGAGACCCAGTACTTC.

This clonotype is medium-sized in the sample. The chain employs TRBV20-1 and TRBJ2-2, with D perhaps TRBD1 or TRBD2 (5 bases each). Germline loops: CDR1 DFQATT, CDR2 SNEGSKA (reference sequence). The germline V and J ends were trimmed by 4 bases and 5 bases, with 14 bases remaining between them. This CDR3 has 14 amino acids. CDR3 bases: TGCAGTGCTACGCCGGGACCACTGACCGGGGAGCTGTTTTTT. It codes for CSATPGPLTGELFF.

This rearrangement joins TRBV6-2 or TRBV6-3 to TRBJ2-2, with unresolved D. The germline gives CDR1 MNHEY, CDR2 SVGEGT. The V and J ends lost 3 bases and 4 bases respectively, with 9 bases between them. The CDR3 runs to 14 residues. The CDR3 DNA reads TGTGCCAGCAGTTATTGGGTTTCCACCGGGGAGCTGTTTTTT. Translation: CASSYWVSTGELFF.

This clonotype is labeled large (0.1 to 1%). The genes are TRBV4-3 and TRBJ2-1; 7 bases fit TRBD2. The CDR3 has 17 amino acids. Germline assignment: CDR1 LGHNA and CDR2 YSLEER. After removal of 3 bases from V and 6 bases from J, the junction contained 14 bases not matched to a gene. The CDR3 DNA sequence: TGCGCCAGCAGCCAGGGATTAAGACTAGCAGGGCGCAATGAGCAGTTCTTC. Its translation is CASSQGLRLAGRNEQFF.

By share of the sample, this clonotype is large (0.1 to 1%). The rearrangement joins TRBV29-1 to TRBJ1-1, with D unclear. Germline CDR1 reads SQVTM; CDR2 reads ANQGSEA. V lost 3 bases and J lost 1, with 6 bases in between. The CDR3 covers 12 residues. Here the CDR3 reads CSVDARNTEAFF. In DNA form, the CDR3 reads TGCAGCGTTGATGCCCGGAACACTGAAGCTTTCTTT.

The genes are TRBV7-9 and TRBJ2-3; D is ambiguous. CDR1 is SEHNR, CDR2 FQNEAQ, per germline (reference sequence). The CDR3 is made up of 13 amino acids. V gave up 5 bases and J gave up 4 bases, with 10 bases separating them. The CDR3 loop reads CASSPRGPDTQYF. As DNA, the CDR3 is TGTGCCAGCAGCCCCCGAGGACCAGATACGCAGTATTTT.

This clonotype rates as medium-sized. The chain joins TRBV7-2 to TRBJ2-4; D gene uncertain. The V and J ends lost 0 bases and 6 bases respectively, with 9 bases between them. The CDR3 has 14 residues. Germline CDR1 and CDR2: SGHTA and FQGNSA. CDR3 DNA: TGTGCCAGCAGCTTAGCTCCCCAAAGAAACATTCAGTACTTC. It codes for CASSLAPQRNIQYF.

The CDR3 sequence is CASSLVGTKSDTQYF. For the CDR3, the DNA is TGTGCCAGCAGCTTAGTGGGGACTAAATCCGATACGCAGTATTTT. The chain uses TRBV7-2 and TRBJ2-3; 7 nucleotides align to TRBD2. Per germline, CDR1 SGHTA and CDR2 FQGNSA. The V and J ends lost 1 base and 6 bases, in that order; junction bases with no gene match: 7. This CDR3 comprises 15 residues.